A single sample is the source of the 19 T cell receptor beta chains below, sequenced in a study of regulatory T cells in long-lasting Graves disease. TCR beta libraries were built with iRepertoire HTBI primers and Arm-PCR of CDR3 regions. TCRdb fed the multiplex PCR reads into MiXCR, producing one record per CDR3 protein. The sample lists some 220,000 distinct CDR3 sequences, around 19% occurring once. Noted time point: newly diagnosed GD, antithyroid drugs for less than 3 months. Preparation of the TCR library used RNA extracted from PBMCs. These same data were also listed under a study on T cells in Graves' hyperthyroidism and ophthalmopathy.

The sequencing here drew on peripheral blood mononuclear cells (PBMCs), taken at new diagnosis, from a patient treated with antithyroid drugs. All receptors come from a woman in her 30s with Graves disease.

This clonotype occurred many times. The chain has TRBV20-1 and TRBJ2-5; 10 positions match TRBD1. The CDR3 is made up of 14 amino acids. Losses at the gene ends were 5 bases for V and 5 bases for J; bases not matched to a gene: 8. CDR1 DFQATT and CDR2 SNEGSKA come from the germline V gene (reference sequence). CDR3 residues: CSAFDRGLRETQYF. CDR3 DNA sequence: TGCAGTGCTTTCGACAGGGGGCTTCGGGAGACCCAGTACTTC.

This clonotype was counted at least ten times. The CDR3 DNA sequence: TGCAGTGCTAGATCTACAGGGTCTGGAAACACCATATATTTT. Translation gives CSARSTGSGNTIYF. The chain joins TRBV20-1 to TRBJ1-3; tentatively, D is TRBD1 (6 bases). Germline V gene lookup returns CDR1 DFQATT and CDR2 SNEGSKA (reference sequence). The V gene lost 2 bases and the J gene lost 1 base, with 9 bases spanning the gap. The CDR3 runs to 14 residues.

Regarding this clonotype: The conserved final phenylalanine or tryptophan is absent from the CDR3, which likely points to a read error. The V call is TRBV30, the J call TRBJ2-5; 9 bases fit TRBD2. This CDR3 comprises 15 residues. Germline V CDR1 and CDR2: GTSNPN, SVGIG (reference sequence). With 5 bases clipped from V and 8 bases from J, the junction kept 15 bases outside the gene matches. CDR3 DNA sequence: TGTGCCTGGGGTGAGGGGCTAGCGGGGTCAGACACCCAGTACTAC. It is translated as CAWGEGLAGSDTQYY.

About this clonotype itself: A far larger clone is a single base away, which makes a read error likely. The chain couples TRBV7-2 to TRBJ2-5, with 7 bases fitting TRBD1. Trimming took 5 bases from V and 3 from J; bases not matched to a gene: 6. Germline-derived CDR1 and CDR2 are SGHTA and FQGNSA. The CDR3 spans 14 residues. The CDR3 loop is CASSVKGAEETQYF. In nucleotides, the CDR3 is TGTGCCAGCAGCGTGAAGGGGGCGGAAGAGACCCAGTACTTC.

This clonotype was seen repeatedly, ten times or more. J is TRBJ1-2 and V is TRBV2; D remains ambiguous. Germline-derived CDR1 and CDR2 are SNHLY and FYNNEI. The V end lost 2 bases, the J end lost 3 bases, and 7 bases lay between the germline ends. This CDR3 is built from 13 residues. CDR3 DNA sequence: TGTGCCAGCAGTGAAACAGCCTACTATGGCTACACCTTC. Encoded protein: CASSETAYYGYTF.

V and J are TRBV27 and TRBJ2-7; D gene unclear. CDR3 length: 12 amino acids. Germline CDR1 and CDR2: MNHEY and SMNVEV (reference sequence). Trimming took 4 bases from V and 5 from J, leaving 9 bases between them. The CDR3 nucleotides read TGTGCCAGCAGTTACCCGGGTGACGAGCAGTACTTC. Translated: CASSYPGDEQYF.

This clonotype showed up many times. The V gene is TRBV6-2 or TRBV6-3, the J gene TRBJ2-5; D may be TRBD1 (5 bases). The CDR3 is made up of 13 amino acids. Trimming took off 5 bases at V and 7 bases at J, with 14 bases between the two ends. Germline V gene data show CDR1 as MNHEY and CDR2 as SVGEGT. CDR3 nucleotide sequence: TGTGCCAGCAGTGCAGGGCAGCCGGCGACCCAGTACTTC. Translated, it gives CASSAGQPATQYF.

This clonotype was recorded at least ten times. V usage is TRBV6-5 and J usage is TRBJ2-7; TRBD2 is a possible D gene (5 bases). The CDR3 covers 18 residues. Germline loops: CDR1 MNHEY, CDR2 SVGAGI. Trimming removed 0 bases from V and 0 bases from J, with 18 bases in between. Here the CDR3 DNA reads TGTGCCAGCAGTTACTCCCCCCCTAGCCAAGCAAGCTCCTACGAGCAGTACTTC. Its protein is CASSYSPPSQASSYEQYF.

Ten or more counts support this clonotype. V is TRBV28 and J is TRBJ2-5; tentative D call: TRBD2 (6 bases). The DNA end lines up better with TRBJ2-1; the J call may be wrong. This CDR3 has 14 residues. The V gene's germline CDR1 is MDHEN and CDR2 SYDVKM. The CDR3 region is CASSFRRGLYEQFF. The CDR3 DNA is TGTGCCAGCAGTTTCCGGCGGGGTTTGTATGAGCAGTTCTTC.

This clonotype was detected ten times or more. The chain uses TRBV20-1 and TRBJ1-4; no clear D gene. This CDR3 region has 15 residues. Germline lookup yields CDR1 DFQATT and CDR2 SNEGSKA (reference sequence). V was trimmed by 6 bases and J by 4 bases, leaving 18 bases between them. CDR3 coding DNA: TGCAGTGCCCCCCGGACGTACCGGGGTAATGAAAAACTGTTTTTT. This translates into CSAPRTYRGNEKLFF.

In this sample, this clonotype turned up a few times. Germline and junction disagree at one end, which may indicate a read error. The J gene is TRBJ2-2, the V gene TRBV19; the D gene is possibly TRBD1 (6 bases). Looked up from germline, CDR1 is LNHDA and CDR2 is SQIVND (reference sequence). CDR3 size: 15 residues. CDR3 nucleotide sequence: TGTGCCAGTAGTATCACAGGGCTCGGCACCGGGGAGCTATTTTTT. Amino acid sequence: CASSITGLGTGELFF. Supplemented by reference TRBV19 and TRBJ2-2, the full variable domain reads DGGITQSPKYLFRKEGQNVTLSCEQNLNHDAMYWYRQDPGQGLRLIYYSQIVNDFQKGDIAEGYSVSREKKESFPLTVTSAQKNPTAFYLCASSITGLGTGELFFGEGSRLTVL.

The chain employs TRBV10-3 and TRBJ2-3; tentative D call: TRBD2 (6 bases). The CDR3 extends over 16 amino acids. Germline CDR1 and CDR2: ENHRY and SYGVKD. Trimming removed 2 bases from V and 8 bases from J, with 20 bases in between. Here the CDR3 DNA reads TGTGCCATCAGTGAGGGTGAGCGGGCCGCAGATGGTACGCAGTATTTT. Residues: CAISEGERAADGTQYF.

This clonotype appeared a few times. Possible read error: a much larger clone is one base away. V gene TRBV7-9 combines with J gene TRBJ2-5; 13 bases match TRBD2. The CDR3 contains 16 residues. V dropped 4 bases and J dropped 4; count of bases not matched to a gene: 6. Germline CDR1 SEHNR, CDR2 FQNEAQ (reference sequence). The chain's CDR3 is CASSYGTSGILETQYF. DNA for the CDR3: TGTGCCAGCAGCTACGGGACTAGCGGGATCCTAGAGACCCAGTACTTC.

This clonotype was seen many times. The CDR3: CASRGFATNEKLFF. The CDR3, as DNA: TGCGCCAGCAGGGGGTTTGCAACTAATGAAAAACTGTTTTTT. The V and J genes are TRBV4-1 and TRBJ1-4; D gene ambiguous. V was pared by 6 bases and J by 0 bases, with 8 bases between. Per germline, CDR1 MGHRA and CDR2 YSYEKL. This CDR3 contains 14 residues.

This clonotype was detected ten times or more. The chain joins TRBV2 to TRBJ1-4, with D tentatively TRBD1 (6 bases). This CDR3 comprises 12 residues. Trimming pared 7 bases from V and 6 bases from J, leaving 9 bases between. Germline V CDR1 and CDR2: SNHLY, FYNNEI. CDR3 residues: CASNAGDEKLFF. Written as DNA, the CDR3 is TGTGCCAGCAATGCAGGGGATGAAAAACTGTTTTTT. Filled out from reference TRBV2 and TRBJ1-4, the complete variable domain reads EPEVTQTPSHQVTQMGQEVILRCVPISNHLYFYWYRQILGQKVEFLVSFYNNEISEKSEIFDDQFSVERPDGSNFTLKIRSTKLEDSAMYFCASNAGDEKLFFGSGTQLSVL.

This clonotype was detected many times. The chain has TRBV6-1 and TRBJ1-5; D is perhaps TRBD1 (5 bases). CDR3 length equals 13 residues. The ends were cut back, 5 bases at V and 3 bases at J, with 8 bases in the middle. CDR1 and CDR2 from the germline V gene are MNHNS and SASEGT. CDR3 in DNA: TGTGCCAGCAGTACAGGTAACAATCAGCCCCAGCATTTT. It is translated as CASSTGNNQPQHF.

A word on this clonotype: This likely stems from a read error, as it lies one base from a far larger clone. The chain employs TRBV15 and TRBJ2-7; 8 nucleotides agree with TRBD2. Germline values: CDR1 LNHNV, CDR2 YYDKDF (reference sequence). Losses at the gene ends were 1 base for V and 7 bases for J; bases not matched to a gene: 12. The CDR3 length is 16 residues. The CDR3 loop is CATSRGASGSYNEQYF. The CDR3 DNA reads as TGTGCCACCAGCAGAGGGGCTAGCGGGTCCTACAATGAGCAGTACTTC.

Many counts were recorded for this clonotype. The rearrangement uses TRBV5-1 and TRBJ1-1; 9 nucleotides line up with TRBD1. With 4 bases clipped from V and 1 base from J, the junction kept 11 bases outside the gene matches. Germline CDR1 is SGHRS and CDR2 is YFSETQ. The CDR3 consists of 17 residues. The CDR3 protein is CASSRAGTGRGNTEAFF. CDR3 nucleotide sequence: TGCGCCAGCAGCCGCGCCGGGACAGGGAGGGGGAACACTGAAGCTTTCTTT.

This clonotype was recorded many times. The chain is built from TRBV7-2 and TRBJ2-7; possibly TRBD1 for D (5 bases). Trimming took 1 base from V and 0 from J, leaving 10 bases between them. Germline CDR1 reads SGHTA; CDR2 reads FQGNSA. This CDR3 is 15 amino acids long. CDR3: CASSLVTQGSYEQYF. In DNA, the CDR3 is TGTGCCAGCAGCTTAGTAACGCAGGGCTCCTACGAGCAGTACTTC.